The clone carrying this T cell receptor (beta chain) was recorded many times. Each CDR3 protein gets one entry after TCRdb re-called the RT-PCR reads with MiXCR. The sample has around 700,000 distinct CDR3 sequences, about 14% seen once; the top ten hold around 3.3%. The germline V gene encodes CDR1 DFQATT and CDR2 SNEGSKA (reference sequence). V shed 7 bases, J shed 4 bases, and the junction held 16 bases outside the gene matches. CDR3 length equals 16 residues. Sequences were obtained from memory CD4+ T cells from blood. The receptor's source is a female donor in good health, serving as a healthy control. The rearrangement joins TRBV20-1 to TRBJ2-3, with 8 bases aligning to TRBD2. Here the CDR3 reads CSGVGGLSGSPDTQYF. The DNA of the CDR3 is TGCAGTGGCGTGGGGGGATTGAGCGGGAGCCCAGATACGCAGTATTTT.